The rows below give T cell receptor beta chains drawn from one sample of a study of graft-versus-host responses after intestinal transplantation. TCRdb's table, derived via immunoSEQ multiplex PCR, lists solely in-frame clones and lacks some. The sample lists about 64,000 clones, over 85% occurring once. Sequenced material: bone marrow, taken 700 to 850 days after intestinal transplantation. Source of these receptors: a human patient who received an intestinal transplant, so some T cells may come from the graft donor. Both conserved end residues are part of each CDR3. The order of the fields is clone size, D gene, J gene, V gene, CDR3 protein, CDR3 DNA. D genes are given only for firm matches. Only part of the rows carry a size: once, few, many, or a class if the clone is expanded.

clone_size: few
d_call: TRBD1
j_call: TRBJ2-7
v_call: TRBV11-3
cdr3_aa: CASSLQGDEQYF
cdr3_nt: TGTGCCAGCAGCCTTCAGGGGGACGAGCAGTACTTC

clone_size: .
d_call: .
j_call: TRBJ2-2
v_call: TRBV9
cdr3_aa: CASSVGGSGNTGELFF
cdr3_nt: TGTGCCAGCAGCGTTGGAGGGTCGGGGAACACCGGGGAGCTGTTTTTT

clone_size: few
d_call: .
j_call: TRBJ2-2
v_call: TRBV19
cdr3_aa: CASSINTGELFF
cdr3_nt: TGTGCCAGTAGTATTAACACCGGGGAGCTGTTTTTT

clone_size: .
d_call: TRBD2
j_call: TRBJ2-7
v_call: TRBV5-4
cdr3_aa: CASSPTSGGYEQYF
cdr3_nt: TGTGCCAGCAGCCCGACTAGCGGGGGATACGAGCAGTACTTC

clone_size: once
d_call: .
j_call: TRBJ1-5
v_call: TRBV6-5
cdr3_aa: CASSPLYSNQPQHF
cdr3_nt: TGTGCCAGCAGTCCCTTGTATAGCAATCAGCCCCAGCATTTT

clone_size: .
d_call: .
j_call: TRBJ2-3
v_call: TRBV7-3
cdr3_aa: CASSQGGGLADTQYF
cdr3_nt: TGTGCCAGCAGTCAAGGGGGAGGGTTAGCAGATACGCAGTATTTT

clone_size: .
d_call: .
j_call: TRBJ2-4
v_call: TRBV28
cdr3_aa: CASSLRAYIAKNIQYF
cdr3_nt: TGTGCCAGCAGTTTAAGGGCTTATATAGCCAAAAACATTCAGTACTTC

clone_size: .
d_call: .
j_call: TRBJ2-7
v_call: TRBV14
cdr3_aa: CASSQWYRTYEQYF
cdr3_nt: TGTGCCAGCAGCCAATGGTACAGAACCTACGAGCAGTACTTC

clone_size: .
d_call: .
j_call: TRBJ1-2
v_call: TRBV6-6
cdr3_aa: CASSQDRYSNYGYTF
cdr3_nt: TGTGCCAGCAGCCAGGACCGATACTCTAACTATGGCTACACCTTC

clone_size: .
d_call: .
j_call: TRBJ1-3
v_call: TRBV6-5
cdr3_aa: CASRRGRFGNTIYF
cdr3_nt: TGTGCCAGCAGACGAGGACGGTTTGGAAACACCATATATTTT

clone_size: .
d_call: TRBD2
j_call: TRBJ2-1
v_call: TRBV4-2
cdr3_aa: CASSQAPGTSGPEQFF
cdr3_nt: TGTGCCAGCAGCCAAGCTCCGGGGACTAGCGGTCCTGAGCAGTTCTTC

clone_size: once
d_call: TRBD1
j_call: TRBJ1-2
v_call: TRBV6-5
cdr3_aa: CASRPTGTYGYTF
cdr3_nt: TGTGCCAGCAGGCCGACAGGGACCTATGGCTACACCTTC

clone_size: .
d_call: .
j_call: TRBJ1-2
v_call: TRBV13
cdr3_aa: CASSSAGTGRDYGYTF
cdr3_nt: TGTGCCAGCAGCTCCGCCGGGACGGGAAGGGACTATGGCTACACCTTC

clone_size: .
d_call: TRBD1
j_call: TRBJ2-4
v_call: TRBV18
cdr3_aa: CASSRIGTGKNIQYF
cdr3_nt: TGTGCCAGCTCACGTATCGGGACAGGCAAAAACATTCAGTACTTC

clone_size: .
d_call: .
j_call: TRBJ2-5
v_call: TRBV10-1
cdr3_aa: CASSETARGKETQYF
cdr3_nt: TGCGCCAGCAGTGAGACAGCCAGAGGGAAAGAGACCCAGTACTTC

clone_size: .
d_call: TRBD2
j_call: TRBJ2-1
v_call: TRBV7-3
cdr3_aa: CASSLWGLAGNNEQFF
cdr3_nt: TGTGCCAGCAGCTTATGGGGCCTAGCGGGAAACAATGAGCAGTTCTTC